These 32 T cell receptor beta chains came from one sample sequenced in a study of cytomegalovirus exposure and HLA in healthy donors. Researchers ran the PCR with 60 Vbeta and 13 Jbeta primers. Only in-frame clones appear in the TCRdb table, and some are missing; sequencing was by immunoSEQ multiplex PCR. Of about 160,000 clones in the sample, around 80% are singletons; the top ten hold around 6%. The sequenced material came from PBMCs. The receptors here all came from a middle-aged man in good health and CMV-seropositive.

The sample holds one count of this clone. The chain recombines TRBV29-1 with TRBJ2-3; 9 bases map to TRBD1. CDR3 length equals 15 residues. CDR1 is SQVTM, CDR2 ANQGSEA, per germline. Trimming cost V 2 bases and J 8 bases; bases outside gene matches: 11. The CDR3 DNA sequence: TGCAGCGTTGAACCCTGGACAGGGGAGTCTGGTACGCAGTATTTT. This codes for CSVEPWTGESGTQYF.

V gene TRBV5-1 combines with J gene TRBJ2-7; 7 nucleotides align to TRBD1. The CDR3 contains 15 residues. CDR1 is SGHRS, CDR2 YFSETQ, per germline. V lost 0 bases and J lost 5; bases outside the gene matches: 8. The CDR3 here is CASSLADRVKNEQYF. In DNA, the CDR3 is TGCGCCAGCAGCTTGGCCGACAGGGTAAAGAACGAGCAGTACTTC.

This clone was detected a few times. CDR3 sequence reads: CASSPWPDQGNSTDTQYF. The CDR3 coding sequence is TGTGCCAGCAGCCCATGGCCCGATCAGGGGAATAGCACAGATACGCAGTATTTT. The J gene is TRBJ2-3, the V gene TRBV11-3; TRBD1 is a possible D gene (6 bases). Trimming left V 5 bases short and J 0 bases short, with 21 bases between. From germline, CDR1 is SGHNT and CDR2 YENEEA. The CDR3 is 18 amino acids.

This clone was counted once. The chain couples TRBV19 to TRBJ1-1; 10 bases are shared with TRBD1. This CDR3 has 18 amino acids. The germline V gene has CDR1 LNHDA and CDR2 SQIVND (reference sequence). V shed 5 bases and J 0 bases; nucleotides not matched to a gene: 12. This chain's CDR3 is CASSSRQGASKMNTEAFF. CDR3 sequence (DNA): TGTGCCAGTAGTTCCCGACAGGGGGCCTCGAAAATGAACACTGAAGCTTTCTTT.

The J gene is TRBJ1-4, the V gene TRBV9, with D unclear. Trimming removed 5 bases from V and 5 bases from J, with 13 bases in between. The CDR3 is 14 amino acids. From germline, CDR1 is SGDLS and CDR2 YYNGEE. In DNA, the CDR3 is TGTGCCAGCAGTGGTTCCGGGTACAATGAAAAACTGTTTTTT. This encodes CASSGSGYNEKLFF.

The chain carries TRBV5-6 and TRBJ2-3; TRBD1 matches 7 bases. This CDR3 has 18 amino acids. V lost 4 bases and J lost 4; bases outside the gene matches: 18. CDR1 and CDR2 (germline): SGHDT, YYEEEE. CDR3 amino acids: CASSNTLNDREYADTQYF. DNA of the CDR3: TGTGCCAGCAGCAACACCCTAAACGACAGGGAATACGCAGATACGCAGTATTTT.

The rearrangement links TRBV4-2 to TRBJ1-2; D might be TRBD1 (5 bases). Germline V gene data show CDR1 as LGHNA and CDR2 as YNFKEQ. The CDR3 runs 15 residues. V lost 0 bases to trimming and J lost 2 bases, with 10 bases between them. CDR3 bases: TGTGCCAGCAGCCAAGATAGGGGTGGCAACTATGGCTACACCTTC. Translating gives CASSQDRGGNYGYTF.

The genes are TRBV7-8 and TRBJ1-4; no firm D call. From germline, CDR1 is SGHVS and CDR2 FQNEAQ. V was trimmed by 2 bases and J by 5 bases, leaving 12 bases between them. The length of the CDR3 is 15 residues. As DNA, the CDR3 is TGTGCCAGCAGCTTAAGTGCGAAGCCGAATGAAAAACTGTTTTTT. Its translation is CASSLSAKPNEKLFF.

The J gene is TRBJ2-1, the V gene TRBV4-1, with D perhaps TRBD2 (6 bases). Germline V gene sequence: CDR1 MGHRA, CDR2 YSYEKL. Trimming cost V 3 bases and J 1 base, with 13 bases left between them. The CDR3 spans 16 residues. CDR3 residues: CASSQVRGASYNEQFF. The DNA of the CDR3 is TGCGCCAGCAGCCAGGTCCGCGGGGCTTCCTACAATGAGCAGTTCTTC.

The CDR3 DNA follows: TGCGCCAGCAGCCAAGCAATTTCTAGCGGGGGGGCCTACAATGAGCAGTTCTTC. Translation gives CASSQAISSGGAYNEQFF. The rearrangement joins TRBV4-1 to TRBJ2-1, with 12 positions matching TRBD2. The CDR3 contains 18 residues. Trimming cost V 1 base and J 2 bases; bases outside gene matches: 6. Germline V lookup: CDR1 MGHRA, CDR2 YSYEKL.

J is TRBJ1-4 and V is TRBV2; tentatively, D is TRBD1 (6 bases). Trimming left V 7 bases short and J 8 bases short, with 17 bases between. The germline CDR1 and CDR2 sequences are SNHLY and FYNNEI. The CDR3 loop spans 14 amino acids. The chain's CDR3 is CASKWMRGKEKLFF. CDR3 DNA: TGTGCCAGCAAGTGGATGAGGGGGAAAGAAAAACTGTTTTTT.

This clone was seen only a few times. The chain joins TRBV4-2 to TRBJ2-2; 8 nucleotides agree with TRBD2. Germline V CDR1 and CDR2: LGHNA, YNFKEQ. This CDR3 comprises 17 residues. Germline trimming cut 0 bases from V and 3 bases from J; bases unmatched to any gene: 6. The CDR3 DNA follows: TGTGCCAGCAGCCAAGAAGTACGGGGGGGTTACACCGGGGAGCTGTTTTTT. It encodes CASSQEVRGGYTGELFF.

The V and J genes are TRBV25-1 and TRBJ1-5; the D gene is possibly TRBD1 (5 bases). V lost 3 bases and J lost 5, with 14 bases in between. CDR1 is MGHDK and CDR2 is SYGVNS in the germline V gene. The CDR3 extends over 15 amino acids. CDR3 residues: CASSESSGIYQPQHF. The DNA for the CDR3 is TGTGCCAGCAGTGAGTCTTCAGGGATCTATCAGCCCCAGCATTTT.

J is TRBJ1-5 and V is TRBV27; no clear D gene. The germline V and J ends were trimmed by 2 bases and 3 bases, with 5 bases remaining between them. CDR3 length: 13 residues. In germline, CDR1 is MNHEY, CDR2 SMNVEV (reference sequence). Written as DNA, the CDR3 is TGTGCCAGCAGTTTAGGCCTCAATCAGCCCCAGCATTTT. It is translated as CASSLGLNQPQHF.

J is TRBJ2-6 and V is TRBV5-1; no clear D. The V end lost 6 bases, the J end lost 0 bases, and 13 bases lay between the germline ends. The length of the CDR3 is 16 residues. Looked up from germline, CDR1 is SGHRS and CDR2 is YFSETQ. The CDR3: CASTSTPLSGANVLTF. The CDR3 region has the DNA TGCGCCAGCACCTCGACACCGCTCTCTGGGGCCAACGTCCTGACTTTC.

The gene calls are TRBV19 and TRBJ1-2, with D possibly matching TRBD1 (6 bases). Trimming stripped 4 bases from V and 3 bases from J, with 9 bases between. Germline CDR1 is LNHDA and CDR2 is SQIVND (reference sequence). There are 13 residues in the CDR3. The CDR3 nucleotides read TGTGCCAGTAGTAACAGGGCCCACTATGGCTACACCTTC. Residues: CASSNRAHYGYTF. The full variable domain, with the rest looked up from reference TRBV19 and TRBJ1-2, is DGGITQSPKYLFRKEGQNVTLSCEQNLNHDAMYWYRQDPGQGLRLIYYSQIVNDFQKGDIAEGYSVSREKKESFPLTVTSAQKNPTAFYLCASSNRAHYGYTFGSGTRLTVV.

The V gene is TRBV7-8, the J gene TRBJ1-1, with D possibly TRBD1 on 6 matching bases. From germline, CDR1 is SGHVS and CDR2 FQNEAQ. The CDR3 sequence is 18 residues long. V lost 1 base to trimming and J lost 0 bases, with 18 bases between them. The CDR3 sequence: CASSLVRRSQGLNTEAFF. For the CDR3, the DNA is TGTGCCAGCAGCTTAGTGCGCCGATCTCAGGGGCTGAACACTGAAGCTTTCTTT.

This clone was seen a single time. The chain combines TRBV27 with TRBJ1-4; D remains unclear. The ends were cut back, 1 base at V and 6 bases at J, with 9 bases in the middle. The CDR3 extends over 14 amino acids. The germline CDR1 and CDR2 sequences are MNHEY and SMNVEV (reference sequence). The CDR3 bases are TGTGCCAGCAGTTTATGGGAGGGTGATGAAAAACTGTTTTTT. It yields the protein CASSLWEGDEKLFF.

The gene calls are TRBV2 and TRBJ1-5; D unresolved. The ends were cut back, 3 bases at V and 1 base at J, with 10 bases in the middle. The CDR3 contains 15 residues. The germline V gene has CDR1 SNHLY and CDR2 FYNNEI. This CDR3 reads CASSEMEVSNQPQHF. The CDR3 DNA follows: TGTGCCAGCAGTGAGATGGAGGTCAGCAATCAGCCCCAGCATTTT.

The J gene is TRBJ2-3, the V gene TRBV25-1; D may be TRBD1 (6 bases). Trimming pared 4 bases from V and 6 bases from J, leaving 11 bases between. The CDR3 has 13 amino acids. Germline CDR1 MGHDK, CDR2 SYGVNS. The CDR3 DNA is TGTGCCAGCAGTGTAGCCCAGGGGGATACGCAGTATTTT. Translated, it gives CASSVAQGDTQYF.

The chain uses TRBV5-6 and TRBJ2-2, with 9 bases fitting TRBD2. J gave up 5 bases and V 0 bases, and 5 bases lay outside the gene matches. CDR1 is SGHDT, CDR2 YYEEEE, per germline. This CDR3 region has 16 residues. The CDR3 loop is CASSLAMTSGTGELFF. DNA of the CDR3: TGTGCCAGCAGCTTGGCCATGACTAGCGGAACCGGGGAGCTGTTTTTT.

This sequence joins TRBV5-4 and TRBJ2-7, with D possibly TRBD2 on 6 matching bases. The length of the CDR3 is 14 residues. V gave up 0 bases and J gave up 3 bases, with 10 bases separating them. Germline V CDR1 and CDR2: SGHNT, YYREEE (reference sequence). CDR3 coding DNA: TGTGCCAGCAGCTTGGATAGCGGCGTCTACGAGCAGTACGTC. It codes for CASSLDSGVYEQYV.

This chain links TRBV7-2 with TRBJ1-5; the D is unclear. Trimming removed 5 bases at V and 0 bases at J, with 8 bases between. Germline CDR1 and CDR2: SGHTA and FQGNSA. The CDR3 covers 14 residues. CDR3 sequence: CASSAYYSNQPQHF. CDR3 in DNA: TGTGCCAGCAGCGCCTATTATAGCAATCAGCCCCAGCATTTT.

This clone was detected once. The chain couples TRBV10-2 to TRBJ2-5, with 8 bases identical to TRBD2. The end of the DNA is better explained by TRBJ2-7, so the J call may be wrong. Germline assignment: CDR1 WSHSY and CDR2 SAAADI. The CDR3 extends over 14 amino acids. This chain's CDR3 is CASSEGRGAYEQYF. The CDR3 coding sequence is TGCGCCAGCAGTGAGGGGCGGGGGGCCTACGAGCAGTACTTC.

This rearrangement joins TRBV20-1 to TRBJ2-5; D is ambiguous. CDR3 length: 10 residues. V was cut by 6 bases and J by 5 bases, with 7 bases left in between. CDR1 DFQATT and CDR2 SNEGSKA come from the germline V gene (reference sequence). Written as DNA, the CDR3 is TGCAGTGCCCTCCGTGAGACCCAGTACTTC. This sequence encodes CSALRETQYF.

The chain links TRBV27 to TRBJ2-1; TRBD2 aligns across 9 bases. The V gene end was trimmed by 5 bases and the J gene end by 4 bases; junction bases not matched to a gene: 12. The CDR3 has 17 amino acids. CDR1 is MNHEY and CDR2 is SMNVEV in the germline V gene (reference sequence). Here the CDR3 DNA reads TGTGCCAGCAGTCCCCGGGGCGGGAGGGCTGATTACAATGAGCAGTTCTTC. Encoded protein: CASSPRGGRADYNEQFF.

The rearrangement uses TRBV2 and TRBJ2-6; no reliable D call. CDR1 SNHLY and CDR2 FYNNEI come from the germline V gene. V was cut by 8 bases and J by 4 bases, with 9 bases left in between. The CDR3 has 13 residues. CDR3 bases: TGTGCCAGCCTGAGGTCCGGGGCCAACGTCCTGACTTTC. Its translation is CASLRSGANVLTF.

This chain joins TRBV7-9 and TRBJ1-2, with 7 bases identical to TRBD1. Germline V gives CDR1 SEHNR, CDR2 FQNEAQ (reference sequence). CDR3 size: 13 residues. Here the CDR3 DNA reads TGTTCCACCGATGACAGGGACCAAAATGGCTACACCTTC. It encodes CSTDDRDQNGYTF.

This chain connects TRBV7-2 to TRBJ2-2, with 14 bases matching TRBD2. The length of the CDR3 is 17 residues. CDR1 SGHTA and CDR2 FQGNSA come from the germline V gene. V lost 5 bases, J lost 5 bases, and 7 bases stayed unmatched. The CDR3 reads CASSIGLAGGYTGELFF. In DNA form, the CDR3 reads TGTGCCAGCAGCATAGGACTAGCGGGAGGTTATACCGGGGAGCTGTTTTTT. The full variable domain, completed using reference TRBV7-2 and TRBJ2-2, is GAGVSQSPSNKVTEKGKDVELRCDPISGHTALYWYRQSLGQGLEFLIYFQGNSAPDKSGLPSDRFSAERTGGSVSTLTIQRTQQEDSAVYLCASSIGLAGGYTGELFFGEGSRLTVL.

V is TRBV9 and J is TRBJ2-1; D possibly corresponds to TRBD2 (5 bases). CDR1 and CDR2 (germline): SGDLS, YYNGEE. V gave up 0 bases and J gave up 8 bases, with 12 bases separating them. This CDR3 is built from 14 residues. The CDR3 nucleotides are TGTGCCAGCAGCGTAGAGCTAGCATCGGATGAGCAGTTCTTC. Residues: CASSVELASDEQFF.

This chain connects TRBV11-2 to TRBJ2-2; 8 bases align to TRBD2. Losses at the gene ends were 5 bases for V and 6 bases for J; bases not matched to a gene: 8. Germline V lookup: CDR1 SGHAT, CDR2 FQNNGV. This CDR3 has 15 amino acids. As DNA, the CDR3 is TGTGCCAGCAGCCCAGGACTAGCCAGGGCCGGGGAGCTGTTTTTT. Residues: CASSPGLARAGELFF.

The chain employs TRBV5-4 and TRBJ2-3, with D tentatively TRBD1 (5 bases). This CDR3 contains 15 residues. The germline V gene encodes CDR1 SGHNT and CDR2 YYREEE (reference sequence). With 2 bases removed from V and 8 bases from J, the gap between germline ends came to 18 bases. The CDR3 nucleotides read TGTGCCAGCAGCTTAGAAGGGGCCGCACAAGTTACGCAGTATTTT. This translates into CASSLEGAAQVTQYF.